This TCR beta chain was captured by sequencing in a study of post-analysis software for immune sequencing data. Whole-study results and caveats: Four to six TRBV segments, including TRBV5-6, TRBV5-1 and TRBV20-1, were more frequent in patients than controls. By F measure, samples from a shared preparation batch strongly co-clustered. Controls significantly exceeded multiple sclerosis patients in normalized Chao1 diversity.

Unique molecular identifiers were present in the TCR beta cDNA libraries. The yield from about 1 to 10 million T cells was roughly 0.5 million cDNA molecules in total. TCRdb ran MiXCR on the PCR reads and lists one entry per CDR3 protein. The sample lists fewer than 700,000 distinct CDR3 sequences, roughly two fifths occurring once. Remarks on this clonotype: Its target is unknown.

The CDR3 consists of 15 residues. Deletions cut 7 bases from V and 2 bases from J, with 19 bases between. From germline, CDR1 is SQVTM and CDR2 ANQGSEA. The TCR originated in a girl between 5 and 17 years old with multiple sclerosis. Material for sequencing was blood. This chain connects TRBV29-1 to TRBJ2-3; no reliable D call. CDR3 amino acids: CSAQETLTHTDTQYF. The CDR3 bases are TGCAGCGCTCAAGAGACTCTAACACACACAGATACGCAGTATTTT.